Listed here are 11 T cell receptor beta chains from one sample, sequenced in a study of cytomegalovirus exposure and HLA in healthy donors. The primer mix had 60 Vbeta and 13 Jbeta primers. Clones were read by immunoSEQ multiplex PCR, and TCRdb kept only the in-frame ones, dropping some. Altogether around 180,000 clones are present, about 79% being singletons, with the ten largest covering around 1.2%. Sequenced input: PBMCs. Receptor source: a girl aged 2-10 years in good health and CMV-seropositive.

In DNA form, the CDR3 reads TGCGCCAGCTTGGTTGGTCGCGGGAACACCGGGGAGCTGTTTTTT. Amino acids: CASLVGRGNTGELFF. The chain links TRBV10-2 to TRBJ2-2; unclear D gene. CDR3 length: 15 residues. Germline loops: CDR1 WSHSY, CDR2 SAAADI. Trimming left V 8 bases short and J 1 base short, with 14 bases between.

The chain recombines TRBV4-1 with TRBJ2-4; TRBD2 matches 15 bases. The V gene's germline CDR1 is MGHRA and CDR2 YSYEKL. V lost 4 bases, J lost 1 base, and 2 bases stayed unmatched. CDR3 size: 17 residues. The CDR3 protein is CASSLGTSGGAKNIQYF. In DNA, the CDR3 is TGCGCCAGCAGCCTAGGGACTAGCGGGGGGGCCAAAAACATTCAGTACTTC.

The chain uses TRBV5-4 and TRBJ2-3, with D possibly matching TRBD1 (5 bases). CDR3 length equals 15 residues. CDR1 and CDR2 (germline): SGHNT, YYREEE (reference sequence). V lost 2 bases, J lost 6 bases, and 16 bases lay in between. The CDR3 region has the DNA TGTGCCAGCAGCTTCCCCCAATCAGGGCTCGATACGCAGTATTTT. It codes for CASSFPQSGLDTQYF. The full variable domain, with the rest looked up from reference TRBV5-4 and TRBJ2-3, is ETGVTQSPTHLIKTRGQQVTLRCSSQSGHNTVSWYQQALGQGPQFIFQYYREEENGRGNFPPRFSGLQFPNYSSELNVNALELDDSALYLCASSFPQSGLDTQYFGPGTRLTVL.

This sequence joins TRBV4-1 and TRBJ2-1; no clear D gene. Trimming left V 4 bases short and J 5 bases short, with 12 bases between. The CDR3 loop spans 14 amino acids. Germline-derived CDR1 and CDR2 are MGHRA and YSYEKL. CDR3 sequence (DNA): TGCGCCAGCAGCCGCTTGGAGCTCCACAATGAGCAGTTCTTC. It codes for CASSRLELHNEQFF.

This clone came up a few times. This chain connects TRBV27 to TRBJ2-5; TRBD2 matches at 13 bases. The last part of the DNA fits TRBJ2-7 better; the J call may be wrong. Germline V gene lookup returns CDR1 MNHEY and CDR2 SMNVEV (reference sequence). The CDR3 runs to 18 residues. CDR3 sequence: CASSSLPGTSGISYEQYF. CDR3 DNA: TGTGCCAGCAGTTCCCTTCCTGGGACTAGCGGGATATCCTACGAGCAGTACTTC.

This chain links TRBV21-1 with TRBJ2-3; whether TRBD2, the table's D call, matches the DNA was not checked. TRBV21-1 is marked as a pseudogene. The CDR3 covers 18 residues. CDR3 amino acids: CASSKYRAGALSTDTQYF. CDR3 DNA: TGTGCCAGCAGCAAATATCGAGCGGGAGCCCTAAGCACAGATACGCAGTATTTT.

The CDR3 is CASSYSQVSDQPQHF. The CDR3 DNA reads TGTGCCAGCAGTTACTCGCAGGTATCGGATCAGCCCCAGCATTTT. V is TRBV6-5 and J is TRBJ1-5; D unresolved. The CDR3 contains 15 residues. Germline V gene data show CDR1 as MNHEY and CDR2 as SVGAGI. Trimming left V 0 bases short and J 5 bases short, with 11 bases between.

V is TRBV29-1 and J is TRBJ2-1; 9 bases line up with TRBD1. Germline V gives CDR1 SQVTM, CDR2 ANQGSEA. The CDR3 totals 14 residues. Losses at the gene ends were 4 bases for V and 4 bases for J; bases not matched to a gene: 5. CDR3 coding DNA: TGCAGCGTTGTTGGGGGACAGGGATACAATGAGCAGTTCTTC. It encodes CSVVGGQGYNEQFF.

The chain uses TRBV6-1 and TRBJ1-5; possible D gene TRBD1, 6 bases. The V end was cut by 3 bases, the J end by 1 base, with 7 bases between. The CDR3 spans 14 residues. Germline V lookup: CDR1 MNHNS, CDR2 SASEGT. This CDR3 is CASSEGQSNQPQHF. CDR3 sequence (DNA): TGTGCCAGCAGTGAGGGACAAAGCAATCAGCCCCAGCATTTT.

The chain employs TRBV30 and TRBJ2-7, with D perhaps matching TRBD2 (6 bases). This CDR3 spans 16 amino acids. Germline V gives CDR1 GTSNPN, CDR2 SVGIG (reference sequence). V was pared by 3 bases and J by 1 base, with 19 bases between. The DNA of the CDR3 is TGTGCCTGGAGCCCCCGTACGGGCCGGGGGTCCTACGAGCAGTACTTC. It yields the protein CAWSPRTGRGSYEQYF.

The chain joins TRBV9 to TRBJ2-3; TRBD2 agrees at 10 bases. CDR3 size: 17 residues. J was trimmed by 1 base and V by 3 bases; bases with no gene match: 8. Germline lookup yields CDR1 SGDLS and CDR2 YYNGEE. The CDR3 protein is CASSAWPGTSGTDTQYF. CDR3 nucleotides: TGTGCCAGCAGCGCATGGCCCGGGACTAGCGGCACAGATACGCAGTATTTT.